Listed below are T cell receptor beta chains from one sample, sequenced in a study of blood T cell repertoires in COVID-19. Method: immunoSEQ multiplex PCR; TCRdb's copy keeps in-frame clones and lacks some. The sample includes roughly 150,000 clones, approximately 80% of them seen just once. Sequencing was done on a sample of peripheral blood. These receptors came from a man between 65 and 85 years old who had recovered from COVID-19. Each CDR3 is given with its conserved first and last residue. The D gene is left open where the match is weak. Clone sizes are given selectively: once, few, many, or a class where the clone is expanded.

V	D	J	size	DNA	CDR3
TRBV2	TRBD2	TRBJ2-3	once	TGTGCCAGCATAAGACTAGCGCAGCCCACAGATACGCAGTATTTT	CASIRLAQPTDTQYF
TRBV11-2	TRBD2	TRBJ2-3	.	TGTGCCAGCAGTTTCTCCCCCGCGCGGGAGACAGATACGCAGTATTTT	CASSFSPARETDTQYF
TRBV4-3	.	TRBJ1-2	.	TGCGCCAGCAGCCAAGAGGTGCCGACAAGCTATGGCTACACCTTC	CASSQEVPTSYGYTF
TRBV15	.	TRBJ1-1	.	TGTGCCACCAGCACTAGACCGGGAACGAACACTGAAGCTTTCTTT	CATSTRPGTNTEAFF
TRBV7-2	TRBD2	TRBJ2-5	.	TGTGCCAGCAGCCCACCGGGACTAGCGGGAGGAAAAGAGACCCAGTACTTC	CASSPPGLAGGKETQYF
TRBV6-5	TRBD1	TRBJ1-2	.	TGTGCCAGCAGCGGGACAGGGGGCTTAAGTGGCTACACCTTC	CASSGTGGLSGYTF
TRBV28	.	TRBJ1-1	.	TGTGCCAGCAGTGCAGGTCCGGGGTTGTCTGAAGCTTTCTTT	CASSAGPGLSEAFF
TRBV6-5	.	TRBJ2-7	.	TGTGCCAGCAGACCCAGCGGGCTATCCTACGAGCAGTACTTC	CASRPSGLSYEQYF
TRBV15	TRBD1	TRBJ2-7	.	TGTGCCACCAGCAGAGCCACAGGGGGTATCTACGAGCAGTACTTC	CATSRATGGIYEQYF
TRBV5-1	.	TRBJ2-3	once	TGCGCCAGCAGCTTCGGGACTGATACGCAGTATTTT	CASSFGTDTQYF
TRBV6-2/TRBV6-3	.	TRBJ1-3	.	TGTGCCAGCAGTTACCTTGGGGACTTACGAAACACCATATATTTT	CASSYLGDLRNTIYF
TRBV18	.	TRBJ2-3	.	TGTGCCAGCTCCTCTCTGGGCATCACAGATACGCAGTATTTT	CASSSLGITDTQYF
TRBV2	.	TRBJ1-5	once	TGTGCCAGCAATTTAAAAGGGGCGACTCAGCCCCAGCATTTT	CASNLKGATQPQHF
TRBV20-1	.	TRBJ2-3	.	TGCAGTGCTAGTGGTGCGGTTGGAGAGAAAGATACGCAGTATTTT	CSASGAVGEKDTQYF
TRBV29-1	TRBD2	TRBJ2-2	.	TGCAGCCTCAGTACTAGCGGTGACACCGGGGAGCTGTTTTTT	CSLSTSGDTGELFF
TRBV6-5	.	TRBJ1-1	.	TGTGCCAGCTGTAGACAGCCCATGAACACTGAAGCTTTCTTT	CASCRQPMNTEAFF
TRBV11-2	.	TRBJ2-3	.	TGTGCCAGCAGCTTTACTAGCGATACGCAGTATTTT	CASSFTSDTQYF
TRBV5-4	.	TRBJ2-1	.	TGTGCCAGCAGCTCCTCTCGCGGGTCCTACAATGAGCAGTTCTTC	CASSSSRGSYNEQFF
TRBV2	.	TRBJ1-1	.	TGTGCCAGCAGTGACGACAGTATGAACACTGAAGCTTTCTTT	CASSDDSMNTEAFF
TRBV28	TRBD2	TRBJ2-1	.	TGTGCCAGCAGTTTGACACTTCTGTTAGCGGGAAACAATGAGCAGTTCTTC	CASSLTLLLAGNNEQFF
TRBV23-1	.	TRBJ2-1	.	TGCGCCAGCAGTCAATCGTGTTCGGACAGAGAATCCTACAATGAGCAGTTCTTC	CASSQSCSDRESYNEQFF
TRBV9	.	TRBJ1-5	.	TGTGCCAGCAGCGTAGGGATAGGGGCTAGCAATCAGCCCCAGCATTTT	CASSVGIGASNQPQHF
TRBV10-3	.	TRBJ1-5	.	TGTGCCATCAGTATTACAGGTTTTGGGGAGCCCCAGCATTTT	CAISITGFGEPQHF
TRBV19	TRBD1	TRBJ2-1	.	TGTGCCAGTAGTAGAGGGACAGGAGGCTACAATGAGCAGTTCTTC	CASSRGTGGYNEQFF
TRBV29-1	.	TRBJ2-7	few	TGCAGCGTTGGCAGGGGCCGCGGGTACGAGCAGTACTTC	CSVGRGRGYEQYF
TRBV12-3/TRBV12-4	.	TRBJ2-5	.	TGTGCCAGCAGTTTAAGGGACCCAGGGGCCCAGTACTTC	CASSLRDPGAQYF
TRBV5-1	TRBD2	TRBJ2-2	.	TGCGCCAGCAGCTCCTACGGGACTAGCGGTAGAACGACCGGGGAGCTGTTTTTT	CASSSYGTSGRTTGELFF
TRBV10-2	.	TRBJ2-3	.	TGCGCCAGCACCAGACTAGGGTTGGATACGCAGTATTTT	CASTRLGLDTQYF
TRBV4-3	.	TRBJ1-2	.	TGCGCCAGCAGCCAAGATCGGAGCGGCCCTTACTATGGCTACACCTTC	CASSQDRSGPYYGYTF